Listed here are 28 T cell receptor beta chains from one sample, sequenced in a study of blood T cell repertoires in COVID-19. TCRdb keeps only in-frame clones here, not all; method: immunoSEQ multiplex PCR. This sample has hundreds of thousands of clones, with 70% to 90% found just once. Sequenced material: PBMCs or T cells enriched from blood (not recorded which). All receptors come from a woman aged 18 to 35 with acute COVID-19.

The chain links TRBV3-1 (or the pseudogene TRBV3-2) to TRBJ1-5; 9 nucleotides agree with TRBD1. J lost 3 bases, V lost 3 bases, and 6 bases had no gene match. The CDR3 contains 16 residues. The germline V gene encodes CDR1 LGHDT and CDR2 YNNKEL (reference sequence). CDR3 nucleotide sequence: TGTGCCAGCAGCCAGACAGGGGGTTCCCCCAATCAGCCCCAGCATTTT. Translation gives CASSQTGGSPNQPQHF.

The rearrangement uses TRBV19 and TRBJ2-7; TRBD1 aligns across 7 bases. CDR1 LNHDA and CDR2 SQIVND come from the germline V gene (reference sequence). The CDR3 spans 12 residues. V lost 6 bases, J lost 5 bases, and 4 bases stayed unmatched. The CDR3 is CASRDRVHEQYF. Here the CDR3 DNA reads TGTGCCAGTAGAGACAGGGTCCACGAGCAGTACTTC.

CDR3 DNA: TGTGCCAGCAGCCAAGGGACAGTTCCTGGAAACACCATATATTTT. As protein: CASSQGTVPGNTIYF. The J gene is TRBJ1-3, the V gene TRBV3-1 (or the pseudogene TRBV3-2); TRBD1 is a possible D gene (6 bases). Germline CDR1 LGHDT, CDR2 YNNKEL (reference sequence). This CDR3 is 15 amino acids long. With 1 base removed from V and 2 bases from J, the gap between germline ends came to 9 bases.

This chain uses TRBV27 with TRBJ2-7, with 8 bases lining up with TRBD1. The J segment lost 6 bases and the V segment lost 6 bases, leaving 7 bases of the junction unmatched. Germline V gene data show CDR1 as MNHEY and CDR2 as SMNVEV (reference sequence). This CDR3 spans 13 amino acids. For the CDR3, the DNA is TGTGCCAGCAGAGCCCAGGGGGCGGGCGAGCAGTACTTC. The encoded protein is CASRAQGAGEQYF.

The chain carries TRBV7-2 and TRBJ2-7; D might be TRBD2 (7 bases). In germline, CDR1 is SGHTA, CDR2 FQGNSA. V shed 5 bases and J shed 4 bases, with 15 bases lying between them. The CDR3 covers 14 residues. DNA for the CDR3: TGTGCCAGCAGCCCAGTAGGGGGGGGATACGAGCAGTACTTC. It specifies CASSPVGGGYEQYF.

This chain uses TRBV13 with TRBJ2-3, with a tentative D call TRBD1 (5 bases). Between the trimmed V and J ends, which lost 4 bases and 3 bases, there was a span of 23 bases. The CDR3 totals 18 residues. Germline CDR1 and CDR2: PRHDT and FYEKMQ (reference sequence). CDR3 sequence: CASSSLYSPRASTDTQYF. In DNA form, the CDR3 reads TGTGCCAGCAGCTCCTTATACTCCCCCAGGGCTTCGACAGATACGCAGTATTTT. Drawing the rest from reference TRBV13 and TRBJ2-3, the complete variable domain is AAGVIQSPRHLIKEKRETATLKCYPIPRHDTVYWYQQGPGQDPQFLISFYEKMQSDKGSIPDRFSAQQFSDYHSELNMSSLELGDSALYFCASSSLYSPRASTDTQYFGPGTRLTVL.

The chain has TRBV28 and TRBJ2-7, with D uncertain. The CDR3 loop spans 13 amino acids. Per germline, CDR1 MDHEN and CDR2 SYDVKM. Deletions cut 3 bases from V and 0 bases from J, with 6 bases between. CDR3 amino acids: CASSFGGSYEQYF. CDR3 nucleotide sequence: TGTGCCAGCAGTTTTGGCGGCTCCTACGAGCAGTACTTC. Drawing the rest from reference TRBV28 and TRBJ2-7, the complete variable domain is DVKVTQSSRYLVKRTGEKVFLECVQDMDHENMFWYRQDPGLGLRLIYFSYDVKMKEKGDIPEGYSVSREKKERFSLILESASTNQTSMYLCASSFGGSYEQYFGPGTRLTVT.

The chain has TRBV5-1 and TRBJ1-2; D is perhaps TRBD1 (6 bases). CDR1 and CDR2 (germline): SGHRS, YFSETQ. V was trimmed by 7 bases and J by 3 bases, leaving 13 bases between them. The length of the CDR3 is 13 residues. The CDR3 coding sequence is TGCGCCAGCTCCCACAGGGATGACTATGGCTACACCTTC. It translates to CASSHRDDYGYTF.

The gene calls are TRBV19 and TRBJ1-1, with D perhaps TRBD1 (5 bases). The CDR3 contains 13 residues. V was cut by 3 bases and J by 3 bases, with 8 bases left in between. CDR1 is LNHDA and CDR2 is SQIVND in the germline V gene (reference sequence). The CDR3 spells CASSMQGDTEAFF. The CDR3 DNA is TGTGCCAGTAGTATGCAGGGTGACACTGAAGCTTTCTTT.

This clone was observed a few times. The J gene is TRBJ2-5, the V gene TRBV19; 7 bases align to TRBD2. Per germline, CDR1 LNHDA and CDR2 SQIVND (reference sequence). With V trimmed by 3 bases and J by 3 bases, 4 bases remained unmatched. The CDR3 covers 14 residues. CDR3 sequence reads: CASSMGGYEETQYF. The DNA for the CDR3 is TGTGCCAGTAGTATGGGAGGGTACGAAGAGACCCAGTACTTC.

The chain links TRBV7-9 to TRBJ2-7; 12 nucleotides agree with TRBD2. The CDR3 length is 18 residues. Germline V gives CDR1 SEHNR, CDR2 FQNEAQ (reference sequence). The J segment lost 6 bases and the V segment lost 5 bases, leaving 17 bases of the junction unmatched. CDR3 bases: TGTGCCAGCAGCCCCCTCCGGATCCTAGCGGGGGGGCCGGGCGAGCAGTACTTC. It yields the protein CASSPLRILAGGPGEQYF.

The V gene is TRBV5-5, the J gene TRBJ2-2; 12 nucleotides match TRBD2. Germline CDR1 and CDR2: SGHKS and YYEKEE (reference sequence). This CDR3 is built from 16 residues. Losses at the gene ends were 6 bases for V and 0 bases for J; bases not matched to a gene: 3. The CDR3 spells CASTLAGGTNTGELFF. In DNA, the CDR3 is TGTGCCAGCACCCTAGCGGGAGGGACGAACACCGGGGAGCTGTTTTTT. The entire variable domain, with the rest obtained from reference TRBV5-5 and TRBJ2-2, is as follows: DAGVTQSPTHLIKTRGQQVTLRCSPISGHKSVSWYQQVLGQGPQFIFQYYEKEERGRGNFPDRFSARQFPNYSSELNVNALLLGDSALYLCASTLAGGTNTGELFFGEGSRLTVL.

In this sample, this clone turned up a few times. This chain links TRBV2 with TRBJ2-7; 9 nucleotides line up with TRBD1. Germline trimming cut 8 bases from V and 6 bases from J; bases unmatched to any gene: 11. CDR3 size: 14 residues. From germline, CDR1 is SNHLY and CDR2 FYNNEI. The CDR3 coding sequence is TGTGCCAGCTGCTACCGGGACAGGGTCTCCGAGCAGTACTTC. It specifies CASCYRDRVSEQYF.

A note on this clone: A single base separates this from a much larger clone, so it may be a read error. The chain employs TRBV25-1 and TRBJ1-6; TRBD1 is a possible D gene (5 bases). The ends were cut back, 0 bases at V and 8 bases at J, with 5 bases in the middle. CDR1 MGHDK and CDR2 SYGVNS come from the germline V gene. This CDR3 contains 13 residues. CDR3 residues: CASSEYRDSPLHF. In nucleotides, the CDR3 is TGTGCCAGCAGTGAATACAGGGATTCACCCCTCCACTTT.

The genes are TRBV6-5 and TRBJ1-6; D may be TRBD1 (5 bases). The V and J ends lost 1 base and 7 bases respectively, with 14 bases between them. CDR3 length: 16 residues. CDR1 is MNHEY, CDR2 SVGAGI, per germline. In DNA form, the CDR3 reads TGTGCCAGCAGTTACTGGGGGGGGAATGACAATTCACCCCTCCACTTT. Its protein is CASSYWGGNDNSPLHF.

The chain has TRBV2 and TRBJ1-1; TRBD1 might be the D (6 bases). Trimming shortened V by 10 bases and J by 2 bases, and 14 bases separated the two germline ends. CDR1 and CDR2 from the germline V gene are SNHLY and FYNNEI. The CDR3 runs 13 residues. The CDR3 DNA reads TGTGCCAACTCAAGGGGGGGAAACACTGAAGCTTTCTTT. It yields the protein CANSRGGNTEAFF.

The rearrangement links TRBV28 to TRBJ2-2, with 7 nucleotides matching TRBD1. Trimming at V came to 3 bases and at J to 1 base, leaving 5 bases not matched to a gene. The CDR3 is 16 residues long. Germline V gives CDR1 MDHEN, CDR2 SYDVKM. The CDR3 reads CASSFARTGNTGELFF. CDR3 DNA sequence: TGTGCCAGCAGTTTTGCGCGGACAGGGAACACCGGGGAGCTGTTTTTT.

The rearrangement joins TRBV27 to TRBJ2-1; D call uncertain. CDR3 size: 12 residues. Trimming pared 6 bases from V and 9 bases from J, leaving 12 bases between. CDR1 is MNHEY and CDR2 is SMNVEV in the germline V gene (reference sequence). The CDR3 loop is CASRRMSSEQFF. The CDR3 DNA reads as TGTGCCAGCAGAAGGATGTCTAGTGAGCAGTTCTTC.

The table lists this clone with a count of one. Other DNA sequences in the sample encode the same CDR3. V usage is TRBV7-2 and J usage is TRBJ2-3; 10 positions agree with TRBD2. CDR1 is SGHTA and CDR2 is FQGNSA in the germline V gene. With 4 bases clipped from V and 1 base from J, the junction kept 2 bases outside the gene matches. The length of the CDR3 is 15 residues. For the CDR3, the DNA is TGTGCCAGCAGCTCCGGACTAGCGGGCACAGATACGCAGTATTTT. This sequence encodes CASSSGLAGTDTQYF.

The chain uses TRBV6-5 and TRBJ2-3; 9 bases line up with TRBD2. This CDR3 has 15 amino acids. Germline V CDR1 and CDR2: MNHEY, SVGAGI. V lost 4 bases and J lost 1; bases outside the gene matches: 3. DNA of the CDR3: TGTGCCAGCAGTTGGGAGCGGGAGGGCACAGATACGCAGTATTTT. As protein: CASSWEREGTDTQYF.

This clone rates as large. The rearrangement uses TRBV6-5 and TRBJ1-2, with D hard to call. The CDR3 extends over 14 amino acids. Trimming left V 2 bases short and J 2 bases short, with 9 bases between. CDR1 MNHEY and CDR2 SVGAGI come from the germline V gene. CDR3 residues: CASSYTGLNYGYTF. In nucleotides, the CDR3 is TGTGCCAGCAGTTACACCGGACTCAACTATGGCTACACCTTC.

The genes are TRBV4-1 and TRBJ2-7, with 7 nucleotides matching TRBD1. The J segment lost 0 bases and the V segment lost 6 bases, leaving 5 bases of the junction unmatched. Germline V gene lookup returns CDR1 MGHRA and CDR2 YSYEKL. This CDR3 spans 14 amino acids. CDR3 region: CASRLRDSSYEQYF. CDR3 bases: TGCGCCAGCAGGCTCCGGGACAGCTCCTACGAGCAGTACTTC.

J is TRBJ2-7 and V is TRBV6-5, with D tentatively TRBD1 (6 bases). In germline, CDR1 is MNHEY, CDR2 SVGAGI. V was pared by 5 bases and J by 2 bases, with 13 bases between. This CDR3 has 14 amino acids. This chain's CDR3 is CASSRTAGPYEQYF. The CDR3 DNA reads as TGTGCCAGCAGTCGGACAGCCGGACCCTACGAGCAGTACTTC.

The chain recombines TRBV2 with TRBJ1-5; D possibly corresponds to TRBD1 (6 bases). CDR3 size: 15 residues. The V gene lost 7 bases and the J gene lost 0 bases, with 13 bases spanning the gap. The germline V gene encodes CDR1 SNHLY and CDR2 FYNNEI. CDR3 sequence: CASKRTVHSNQPQHF. In DNA form, the CDR3 reads TGTGCCAGCAAGAGGACAGTCCATAGCAATCAGCCCCAGCATTTT.

V gene TRBV24-1 combines with J gene TRBJ2-3; 13 nucleotides agree with TRBD2. The CDR3 runs 19 residues. J gave up 1 base and V 2 bases, and 8 bases lay outside the gene matches. The germline V gene has CDR1 KGHDR and CDR2 SFDVKD. The CDR3 loop is CATSDSRLAGGPRTDTQYF. CDR3 nucleotide sequence: TGTGCCACCAGTGATTCCAGACTAGCGGGAGGCCCGCGCACAGATACGCAGTATTTT.

This clone was seen a single time. The rearrangement links TRBV29-1 to TRBJ1-2; 10 positions match TRBD1. CDR3 length: 15 amino acids. The trim removed 2 bases at V and 5 bases at J, leaving 8 bases unmatched. Germline V gene lookup returns CDR1 SQVTM and CDR2 ANQGSEA. The CDR3 protein is CSVERFGQGGYGYTF. CDR3 DNA sequence: TGCAGCGTTGAACGGTTTGGACAGGGGGGATATGGCTACACCTTC.

The chain links TRBV7-9 to TRBJ2-1; a possible D gene is TRBD1 (6 bases). Per germline, CDR1 SEHNR and CDR2 FQNEAQ (reference sequence). Between the trimmed V and J ends, which lost 1 base and 3 bases, there was a span of 16 bases. The CDR3 has 17 amino acids. In DNA form, the CDR3 reads TGTGCCAGCAGCTTAGGCTCAGGGGCAGGGAGCTACAATGAGCAGTTCTTC. Encoded protein: CASSLGSGAGSYNEQFF.

The chain uses TRBV6-5 and TRBJ2-6, with 9 bases matching TRBD1. This CDR3 has 15 amino acids. Germline CDR1 reads MNHEY; CDR2 reads SVGAGI. Unmatched junction bases numbered 3, after V lost 7 bases and J lost 2 bases. The CDR3 is CASNRGRAGANVLTF. The DNA for the CDR3 is TGTGCCAGCAACAGGGGGCGGGCTGGGGCCAACGTCCTGACTTTC.